Listed below are T cell receptor beta chains from one sample, sequenced in a study of blood T cell repertoires in COVID-19. Sequenced by immunoSEQ multiplex PCR; TCRdb stores in-frame clones only, minus some. The table records about 240,000 clones, roughly 77% of them present only once. The sequenced sample was peripheral blood. The source of these receptors is a woman of 80 years or more with acute or convalescent COVID-19. The CDR3 runs from the conserved cysteine through the conserved F or W. Each record gives: V gene, clone size, J gene, D gene, CDR3 DNA, CDR3 protein. D genes are given only for firm matches. A row's size may be missing; if present it is once, few, many or a size class.

TRBV18,NA,TRBJ1-4,NA,TGTGCCAGCTCACCACCGGGGAGTCCCGAAAAACTGTTTTTT,CASSPPGSPEKLFF
TRBV6-6,NA,TRBJ1-5,TRBD1,TGTGCCAGCAGTTCAGGGGGAGGCAATCAGCCCCAGCATTTT,CASSSGGGNQPQHF
TRBV6-5,NA,TRBJ2-7,TRBD2,TGTGCCAGCAAGAGTCCGGCTAGCGGGATCTACGAGCAGTACTTC,CASKSPASGIYEQYF
TRBV3-1/TRBV3-2,NA,TRBJ1-4,NA,TGTGCCAGCAGCCAAGAGACTGGGACATGGGCCGGGTCTGAAAAACTGTTTTTT,CASSQETGTWAGSEKLFF
TRBV6-5,NA,TRBJ2-2,NA,TGTGCCAGCAGTTACTATGGGGGTCGACAGGCGGCCCCGCTGTTTTTT,CASSYYGGRQAAPLFF
TRBV5-1,NA,TRBJ1-1,TRBD1,TGCGCCAGCAGCCCGGGACAGGTCAACACTGAAGCTTTCTTT,CASSPGQVNTEAFF
TRBV3-1/TRBV3-2,NA,TRBJ1-6,TRBD1,TGTGCCAGCAGCCAGCGCCCGGGACAGTATAATTCACCCCTCCACTTT,CASSQRPGQYNSPLHF
TRBV2,NA,TRBJ1-1,NA,TGTGCCAGCAGCACGGACATGAACACTGAAGCTTTCTTT,CASSTDMNTEAFF
TRBV4-1,NA,TRBJ2-7,NA,TGCGCCAGCAGCCAAGATCAAGCGGGCAGGTACGAGCAGTACTTC,CASSQDQAGRYEQYF
TRBV19,NA,TRBJ1-4,NA,TGTGCCAGTAGCTCCCGGCGGGGCGCGGAGACTAATGAAAAACTGTTTTTT,CASSSRRGAETNEKLFF
TRBV6-6,few,TRBJ1-2,TRBD1,TGTGCCAGCAGTCAGGGACAGGCCCTAACTGGCTACACCTTC,CASSQGQALTGYTF
TRBV7-3,NA,TRBJ1-1,TRBD1,TGTGCCAGCAGCCCTACAGGGGTGGGCACTGAAGCTTTCTTT,CASSPTGVGTEAFF
TRBV5-1,few,TRBJ2-1,TRBD2,TGCGCCAGCAGCTTGGGCGGGAGGGATGAGCAGTTCTTC,CASSLGGRDEQFF
TRBV4-1,NA,TRBJ1-2,TRBD1,TGCGCCAGCAGCCAGACAGGGGCCCAGGAATATGGCTACACCTTC,CASSQTGAQEYGYTF
TRBV27,NA,TRBJ2-7,TRBD1,TGTGCCAGCAAAGGACAGGGAACCTACGAGCAGTACTTC,CASKGQGTYEQYF
TRBV6-6,NA,TRBJ1-5,NA,TGTGCCAGCAGTTACTCGACGGGTTTCCAGCCCCAGCATTTT,CASSYSTGFQPQHF
TRBV30,NA,TRBJ1-3,NA,TGTGCCTGGAGTGTAAGCGCCTCTGGAAACACCATATATTTT,CAWSVSASGNTIYF
TRBV7-9,NA,TRBJ1-6,TRBD1,TGTGCCAGCAGCACGATGCGGGACAGAAATAATTCACCCCTCCACTTT,CASSTMRDRNNSPLHF
TRBV19,NA,TRBJ1-1,NA,TGTGCCAGTAGTAACCCAGAGAACACTGAAGCTTTCTTT,CASSNPENTEAFF
TRBV12-3/TRBV12-4,NA,TRBJ1-3,NA,TGTGCCAGCTTTATTACAGGAAATACCATATATTTT,CASFITGNTIYF
TRBV4-1,NA,TRBJ1-2,NA,TGCGCCAGCAGCCAAGCCGGGGTAGGCTACACCTTC,CASSQAGVGYTF
TRBV28,NA,TRBJ2-4,NA,TGTGCCAGCGGAGACAGGAGTTTAGCCAAAAACATTCAGTACTTC,CASGDRSLAKNIQYF
TRBV4-3,NA,TRBJ1-2,NA,TGCGCCAGCAGCCAAGTTAGTCCGACGGCGGCAGGCTACACCTTC,CASSQVSPTAAGYTF
TRBV9,NA,TRBJ1-5,NA,TGTGCCAGCAGCCTGGCCCCCTCAGAGCCCCAGCATTTT,CASSLAPSEPQHF
TRBV5-4,NA,TRBJ1-3,TRBD1,TGTGCCAGCAGCTTGGGCGTACAGGGGGGGTCTGGAAACACCATATATTTT,CASSLGVQGGSGNTIYF
TRBV5-1,NA,TRBJ1-3,NA,TGCGCCAGCAGCTCGAGTCCCGGGACTCGCGGCTCTGGAAACACCATATATTTT,CASSSSPGTRGSGNTIYF
TRBV5-1,NA,TRBJ2-7,TRBD1,TGCGCCAGCAGCTCCGGACAGGGGCGATCCTACGAGCAGTACTTC,CASSSGQGRSYEQYF
TRBV4-1,many,TRBJ1-3,TRBD1,TGCGCCAGCAGCCCGATGACAGGGAACTCTGGAAACACCATATATTTT,CASSPMTGNSGNTIYF
TRBV5-6,NA,TRBJ2-1,TRBD2,TGTGCCAGCAGCTTGGGACTAGCGGGTAACAATGAGCAGTTCTTC,CASSLGLAGNNEQFF
TRBV7-2,NA,TRBJ1-1,TRBD1,TGTGCCAGCAGCCCCAACTCAGGGGGTTGGGCTTTCTTT,CASSPNSGGWAFF
TRBV4-1,NA,TRBJ1-1,NA,TGCGCCAGCAGCCGGGAAACCAGTGGGGCAGGTCAGACTGAAGCTTTCTTT,CASSRETSGAGQTEAFF
TRBV12-3/TRBV12-4,once,TRBJ2-3,NA,TGTGCCAGCAGTTTTTCGGAGTGGGGCACGCAGTATTTT,CASSFSEWGTQYF
TRBV2,NA,TRBJ2-7,TRBD1,TGTGCCAGCATTGAAGCGACAGGGCCCTACGAGCAGTACTTC,CASIEATGPYEQYF
TRBV11-3,NA,TRBJ1-3,NA,TGTGCCAGCAGCGAAGGGGGCTCTGGAAACACCATATATTTT,CASSEGGSGNTIYF
TRBV11-3,NA,TRBJ2-1,NA,TGTGCCAGCAGCAAGACTAGTCTTTATCATGAGCAGTTCTTC,CASSKTSLYHEQFF
TRBV5-6,NA,TRBJ2-3,NA,TGTGCCAGCAGCTTATTTATTAGTTGGGCAGGTAGCACAGATACGCAGTATTTT,CASSLFISWAGSTDTQYF
TRBV10-3,NA,TRBJ1-5,TRBD1,TGTGCCACCAAAGGGACAGGGGACGGCAATCAGCCCCAGCATTTT,CATKGTGDGNQPQHF
TRBV4-1,NA,TRBJ2-5,TRBD2,TGCGCCAGCAGCCGGACCCTCGGGACTAGCGGAAAAGAGACCCAGTACTTC,CASSRTLGTSGKETQYF
TRBV2,NA,TRBJ1-6,NA,TGTGCCAGCAGTGAAGCGCTTGGGGGGAGGTCCTATAATTCACCCCTCCACTTT,CASSEALGGRSYNSPLHF
TRBV3-1/TRBV3-2,few,TRBJ1-2,NA,TGTGCCAGCAGCGCCCGGCAGGGTACCGGCTACACCTTC,CASSARQGTGYTF
TRBV20-1,NA,TRBJ2-2,NA,TGCAGTGCTAGTCCCACGAACACCGGGGAGCTGTTTTTT,CSASPTNTGELFF
TRBV2,NA,TRBJ2-7,NA,TGTGCCAGCAGTGAGCAGGGGTACGAGCAGTACTTC,CASSEQGYEQYF
TRBV3-1/TRBV3-2,few,TRBJ1-5,TRBD1,TGTGCCAGCAGCCACGAGGGGGCCCAGCCCCAGCATTTT,CASSHEGAQPQHF
TRBV10-3,few,TRBJ2-7,NA,TGTGCCATCAGTGGTTTACAGGCCTACGAGCAGTACTTC,CAISGLQAYEQYF
TRBV7-2,NA,TRBJ1-2,NA,TGTGCCAGCAGTCGCTACGGGTATGGCTACACCTTC,CASSRYGYGYTF
TRBV7-3,NA,TRBJ2-3,TRBD2,TGTGCCAGCAGCTCCGGACTAGCGGGGGTTTTAGATACGCAGTATTTT,CASSSGLAGVLDTQYF
TRBV2,NA,TRBJ1-2,NA,TGTGCCAGCAGTGAAGGGGCGCAGTTGGGTGGCTACACCTTC,CASSEGAQLGGYTF
TRBV21-1,NA,TRBJ2-2,NA,TGTGCCAGCAGGCAAAAAAGGTGGAGGGGGCTGGGGACCGGGGAGCTGTTTTTT,CASRQKRWRGLGTGELFF
TRBV5-6,NA,TRBJ1-5,TRBD1,TGTGCCAGCAGCTCTCTAGGACAGGGGGAAATAAGGGCCCAGCATTTT,CASSSLGQGEIRAQHF
TRBV9,once,TRBJ2-1,TRBD2,TGTGCCAGCAGCGTAGCTACTAGCGGGAGCGATGAGCAGTTCTTC,CASSVATSGSDEQFF
TRBV5-1,NA,TRBJ2-5,TRBD1,TGCGCCAGCAGCTTGGCGGGACAGCCACAAGAGACCCAGTACTTC,CASSLAGQPQETQYF
TRBV19,NA,TRBJ1-2,NA,TGTGCCAGTAGTATGGTGTCGTGGACAGCCGACTATGGCTACACCTTC,CASSMVSWTADYGYTF
TRBV30,NA,TRBJ2-1,TRBD2,TGTGCCTGGACCAGGGGGGCGGGAGGGACCGCCTACAATGAGCAGTTCTTC,CAWTRGAGGTAYNEQFF
TRBV7-8,NA,TRBJ1-6,NA,TGTGCCAGCAGCTTAGCCCAGAATTCACCCCTCCACTTT,CASSLAQNSPLHF